This T cell receptor (beta chain) originates from a study of fetal regulatory T cell absence and autoimmunity. Overall study: The IPEX patients lacked clinical diabetes but had exocrine pancreas autoimmunity.

Repertoires were generated with immunoSEQ multiplex PCR, while TCRdb's copy carries only in-frame clones and drops some. The repertoire holds around 100,000 clones, with around 72% as singletons. Germline CDR1 reads KGHSH; CDR2 reads LQKENI. The CDR3 runs to 12 residues. V shed 3 bases and J shed 9 bases, with 11 bases lying between them. This receptor was taken from a male donor with IPEX syndrome. The V gene is TRBV18, the J gene TRBJ1-2; tentatively, D is TRBD1 (5 bases). Sequencing input: pancreas tissue. The CDR3 spells CASSPRDGRYTF. The CDR3 nucleotides read TGTGCCAGCTCACCTAGGGACGGTCGCTACACCTTC.